This T cell receptor beta chain comes out of a study of early T cells in non-severe SARS-CoV-2 infection (dated by TCRdb to 2020 to 2023). Study-wide context: TCR sequencing used bulk RNA from unsorted whole blood, so alpha and beta chains could not be paired. The research as a whole found: VDJdb matching was skewed toward anti-spike CD8 responses, so virus-specific expansions were likely underestimated and private and CD4 specificities were missed.

The CDR3, cysteine through phenylalanine, is 14 amino acids long. CDR3 DNA is the only sequence kept; it has 42 bases, read in frame from the first base. Trimmed from V: 4 bases; trimmed from J: 3 bases; junction bases lacking a gene match: 5. The germline V gene (reference sequence) specifies WNHNN as CDR1 and SYGVQD as CDR2. Libraries were built with 5' RACE. Sequencing was performed on a NextSeq 500. In the TCR library protocol, unique molecular identifiers were attached to individual cDNA molecules to correct for PCR bias and sequencing error. Sequencing covered both TCR alpha and beta chains, and within each sample the abundances of alpha and beta sequences were tightly co-correlated. In the source study's methods: Decombinator V4 was used to perform V gene, J gene and CDR3 annotation of TCR sequences. Expanded TCRs were defined as changing significantly between any two time points under a Poisson model with p below 0.0001. Abundances of TCRs were expressed as counts per million after normalisation to the total number of TCRs sequenced in each sample. TRAV1-2 paired with TRAJ12, TRAJ20 or TRAJ33 defined MAIT TCRs, while TRAV10 paired with TRAJ18 defined iNKT TCRs. VDJdb, accessed on 1 November 2021, was searched for TCRs annotated for CMV, EBV and SARS-CoV-2, and TCRs annotated for more than one antigen were excluded. The raw public data were reprocessed by TCRdb itself: fastp quality trimming at Q25, MiXCR clonotype calling, in-frame beta chains only. Entries are consolidated by CDR3 protein sequence, retaining the most common genes and DNA. These V and J calls rely on TCRdb rather than the paper's analysis. This sample comprises fewer than 100,000 distinct CDR3 sequences, about 15% of them detected only once. About 2.6% of the sample belongs to the ten largest clones.

There are a few counts of this clonotype. Its antigen is currently not known. No qualities accompany the bases; no much larger clone lies one base away. A case-control design nested within a healthcare worker cohort in London, UK, was used, with weekly nasopharyngeal swab PCR tests and blood sampling performed. Healthcare workers were recruited between 23 and 31 March 2020, during the week of the UK lockdown, and were followed weekly for up to roughly 15 weeks. The sequenced sample consisted of whole blood. The chain couples TRBV10-1 to TRBJ2-7; 8 junctional bases match TRBD1. This clonotype originated in an adult who was a healthcare worker with PCR-confirmed SARS-CoV-2 infection or an uninfected control (not recorded which). CDR3 sequence: CASSVRTGFYEQYF. Here is the DNA: TGCGCCAGCAGTGTCAGGACAGGGTTCTACGAGCAGTACTTC.